These 29 T cell receptor beta chains originate from one sample sequenced in a study of blood T cell repertoires in COVID-19. Sequencing was performed with immunoSEQ multiplex PCR; in TCRdb, only in-frame clones are kept and a portion is missing. The sample includes approximately 60,000 clones, approximately 82% of them seen just once. The sequenced sample was peripheral blood. The receptors come from a woman over 75 with acute or convalescent COVID-19.

V is TRBV5-1 and J is TRBJ1-3; 10 bases are shared with TRBD1. The V and J ends lost 4 bases and 4 bases, in that order; junction bases with no gene match: 2. This CDR3 has 14 amino acids. CDR1 is SGHRS and CDR2 is YFSETQ in the germline V gene. The CDR3 is CASSRDRGGNTIYF. As DNA, the CDR3 is TGCGCCAGCAGCCGGGACAGGGGAGGAAACACCATATATTTT. Full variable domain (missing parts from reference TRBV5-1 and TRBJ1-3): KAGVTQTPRYLIKTRGQQVTLSCSPISGHRSVSWYQQTPGQGLQFLFEYFSETQRNKGNFPGRFSGRQFSNSRSEMNVSTLELGDSALYLCASSRDRGGNTIYFGEGSWLTVV.

The V gene is TRBV6-5, the J gene TRBJ1-2, with 7 nucleotides matching TRBD1. V trimming: 6 bases; J trimming: 8 bases; junction bases outside the gene matches: 12. Germline CDR1 reads MNHEY; CDR2 reads SVGAGI. The CDR3 sequence is 14 residues long. CDR3 region: CASRTPGGFGGYTF. CDR3 DNA sequence: TGTGCCAGCAGAACCCCAGGGGGATTTGGCGGCTACACCTTC.

In this sample, this clone turned up a few times. The CDR3 DNA sequence: TGTGCCAGCAGCTTACAGGGGGCGCAGAATCAGCCCCAGCATTTT. Its translation is CASSLQGAQNQPQHF. This chain links TRBV5-4 with TRBJ1-5, with 9 bases fitting TRBD1. The CDR3 is 15 amino acids. Germline CDR1 and CDR2: SGHNT and YYREEE (reference sequence). The V segment lost 2 bases and the J segment 4 bases; nucleotides outside the gene matches: 4.

This chain joins TRBV4-1 and TRBJ1-3; possibly TRBD1 for D (5 bases). The germline V and J ends were trimmed by 0 bases and 2 bases, with 8 bases remaining between them. The CDR3 is 15 amino acids. Germline V gene sequence: CDR1 MGHRA, CDR2 YSYEKL. In DNA, the CDR3 is TGCGCCAGCAGCCAAGATCGGGGGACTGGAAACACCATATATTTT. Amino acids: CASSQDRGTGNTIYF.

The CDR3 loop reads CASSAGSFEIHEQYF. The CDR3, as DNA: TGCGCCAGCAGCGCCGGGAGCTTCGAAATCCACGAGCAGTACTTC. The V and J genes are TRBV5-1 and TRBJ2-7; possibly TRBD2 for D (6 bases). The V and J ends lost 4 bases and 5 bases respectively, with 19 bases between them. CDR3 length: 15 residues. CDR1 and CDR2 (germline): SGHRS, YFSETQ.

The chain recombines TRBV6-6 with TRBJ2-7; possible D gene TRBD2, 5 bases. With 7 bases removed from V and 5 bases from J, the gap between germline ends came to 21 bases. The CDR3 is 15 residues long. Germline V gene data show CDR1 as MNHNY and CDR2 as SVGAGI (reference sequence). The CDR3 protein is CASKGLEGGRDEQYF. CDR3 nucleotide sequence: TGTGCCAGCAAGGGTCTTGAGGGTGGAAGGGACGAGCAGTACTTC.

This clone has a single count. This chain connects TRBV10-1 to TRBJ1-2, with unresolved D. The V end was cut by 3 bases, the J end by 8 bases, with 10 bases between. The CDR3 has 12 amino acids. Per the germline V gene, CDR1 is WNHNN and CDR2 is SYGVQD (reference sequence). DNA of the CDR3: TGCGCCAGCAGTGACACCGACAAAGGCTACACCTTC. Its protein is CASSDTDKGYTF.

V usage is TRBV18 and J usage is TRBJ2-5, with a possible D match to TRBD1 (7 bases). V shed 1 base and J shed 0 bases, with 12 bases lying between them. Looked up from germline, CDR1 is KGHSH and CDR2 is LQKENI. The CDR3 is made up of 16 amino acids. CDR3 residues: CASSPRPGGYQETQYF. DNA for the CDR3: TGTGCCAGCTCACCACGGCCAGGGGGGTACCAAGAGACCCAGTACTTC.

The V gene is TRBV6-2 or TRBV6-3, the J gene TRBJ1-6; 9 bases fit TRBD1. Per the germline V gene, CDR1 is MNHEY and CDR2 is SVGEGT. The J segment lost 0 bases and the V segment lost 4 bases, leaving 7 bases of the junction unmatched. The CDR3 is made up of 18 amino acids. CDR3 nucleotides: TGTGCCAGCAGTTTACTTGGACAGGGGAGCTCCTATAATTCACCCCTCCACTTT. It translates to CASSLLGQGSSYNSPLHF.

By share, this clone ranks as medium-sized. This sequence joins TRBV30 and TRBJ2-4; 10 nucleotides line up with TRBD2. CDR1 GTSNPN and CDR2 SVGIG come from the germline V gene (reference sequence). This CDR3 comprises 12 residues. CDR3 amino acids: CAFGLAENIQYF. The CDR3 coding sequence is TGTGCTTTCGGACTAGCGGAAAACATTCAGTACTTC.

J is TRBJ2-7 and V is TRBV2; D is ambiguous. This CDR3 region has 15 residues. Germline V gene lookup returns CDR1 SNHLY and CDR2 FYNNEI. Trimming left V 0 bases short and J 5 bases short, with 14 bases between. The CDR3: CASSEALELRDEQYF. DNA of the CDR3: TGTGCCAGCAGTGAAGCGCTTGAGTTGCGCGACGAGCAGTACTTC.

V usage is TRBV3-1 (or the pseudogene TRBV3-2) and J usage is TRBJ2-1; D unresolved. The V end lost 1 base, the J end lost 6 bases, and 7 bases lay between the germline ends. Germline V gene lookup returns CDR1 LGHDT and CDR2 YNNKEL (reference sequence). The CDR3 covers 13 residues. For the CDR3, the DNA is TGTGCCAGCAGCCAAGTCCGGTCCAATGAGCAGTTCTTC. The encoded protein is CASSQVRSNEQFF.

The chain joins TRBV5-1 to TRBJ1-3, with a weak D call TRBD1 (6 bases). Germline loops: CDR1 SGHRS, CDR2 YFSETQ. The length of the CDR3 is 16 residues. Trimming pared 0 bases from V and 0 bases from J, leaving 10 bases between. CDR3 nucleotide sequence: TGCGCCAGCAGCTTGGCAGGGGCGAGCTCTGGAAACACCATATATTTT. The encoded protein is CASSLAGASSGNTIYF.

The J gene is TRBJ2-4, the V gene TRBV11-2; D unresolved. Germline V gives CDR1 SGHAT, CDR2 FQNNGV. This CDR3 has 16 residues. Trimming stripped 8 bases from V and 0 bases from J, with 17 bases between. CDR3 region: CASAPSRVVAKNIQYF. Written as DNA, the CDR3 is TGTGCCAGCGCTCCCTCCCGGGTAGTAGCCAAAAACATTCAGTACTTC.

The CDR3 loop reads CATSLSNEQFF. The CDR3 bases are TGTGCCACCAGTCTAAGCAATGAGCAGTTCTTC. V gene TRBV24-1 combines with J gene TRBJ2-1; no definite D call. CDR1 is KGHDR and CDR2 is SFDVKD in the germline V gene. Trimming stripped 6 bases from V and 6 bases from J, with 5 bases between. This CDR3 has 11 amino acids.

The genes are TRBV10-3 and TRBJ2-7; TRBD2 agrees at 7 bases. The germline gives CDR1 ENHRY, CDR2 SYGVKD. The CDR3 is made up of 14 amino acids. J gave up 4 bases and V 4 bases, and 7 bases lay outside the gene matches. CDR3 DNA: TGTGCCATCAGTGTGGCGGGAGCCGGGTACGAGCAGTACTTC. Translation gives CAISVAGAGYEQYF.

V gene TRBV29-1 combines with J gene TRBJ1-1; D call uncertain. The V and J ends lost 8 bases and 4 bases respectively, with 20 bases between them. The V gene's germline CDR1 is SQVTM and CDR2 ANQGSEA. The CDR3 runs 14 residues. CDR3 in amino acids: CSLVGRTGGTEAFF. The CDR3 DNA follows: TGCAGCCTCGTCGGACGTACTGGAGGCACTGAAGCTTTCTTT.

The chain joins TRBV30 to TRBJ1-1; 8 bases map to TRBD1. The CDR3 is 13 residues long. Germline V lookup: CDR1 GTSNPN, CDR2 SVGIG (reference sequence). V lost 5 bases and J lost 7; bases outside the gene matches: 9. CDR3: CAWSRQGASEAFF. CDR3 nucleotide sequence: TGTGCCTGGTCCCGGCAGGGGGCAAGTGAAGCTTTCTTT.

Here the CDR3 DNA reads TGTGCCAGCAGTTTAGACCGGACAGGGAACTATGGCTACACCTTC. Amino acid sequence: CASSLDRTGNYGYTF. The chain uses TRBV6-6 and TRBJ1-2; 8 positions agree with TRBD1. The CDR3 totals 15 residues. CDR1 is MNHNY, CDR2 SVGAGI, per germline (reference sequence). With 4 bases clipped from V and 2 bases from J, the junction kept 6 bases outside the gene matches.

This chain uses TRBV20-1 with TRBJ2-7; possible D gene TRBD2, 5 bases. In germline, CDR1 is DFQATT, CDR2 SNEGSKA (reference sequence). Trimming took 3 bases from V and 3 from J, leaving 6 bases between them. There are 11 residues in the CDR3. The CDR3 nucleotides are TGCAGTGCTAGGACTAACTACGAGCAGTACTTC. Translating it yields CSARTNYEQYF.

The gene calls are TRBV15 and TRBJ1-2; maybe TRBD1 (6 bases). Germline assignment: CDR1 LNHNV and CDR2 YYDKDF (reference sequence). The CDR3 runs to 14 residues. Trimming removed 3 bases from V and 8 bases from J, with 16 bases in between. For the CDR3, the DNA is TGTGCCACCAGCAGCCCCGAGGGGGTAGTAGGCTACACCTTC. This encodes CATSSPEGVVGYTF.

This chain uses TRBV7-3 with TRBJ2-1; 13 bases match TRBD2. The V and J ends lost 2 bases and 9 bases, in that order; junction bases with no gene match: 4. Germline V gene lookup returns CDR1 SGHTA and CDR2 FQGTGA. This CDR3 contains 15 residues. CDR3 loop: CASSLQTSGRLEQFF. The CDR3 DNA is TGTGCCAGCAGCTTACAGACTAGCGGGAGGCTTGAGCAGTTCTTC.

The chain joins TRBV19 to TRBJ1-1; D is undetermined. Germline V lookup: CDR1 LNHDA, CDR2 SQIVND (reference sequence). Trimming stripped 7 bases from V and 5 bases from J, with 8 bases between. The CDR3 loop spans 11 amino acids. CDR3 in amino acids: CASTEATEAFF. The DNA for the CDR3 is TGTGCCAGTACCGAAGCGACTGAAGCTTTCTTT.

The V call is TRBV5-6, the J call TRBJ1-2, with D possibly matching TRBD1 (5 bases). The CDR3 has 14 residues. Germline V gene lookup returns CDR1 SGHDT and CDR2 YYEEEE. V was cut by 7 bases and J by 4 bases, with 17 bases left in between. CDR3: CASFRDGGFYGYTF. The CDR3 bases are TGTGCCAGCTTCCGGGACGGAGGGTTCTATGGCTACACCTTC.

This clone was found once. This chain uses TRBV2 with TRBJ2-1, with D possibly being TRBD2 (6 bases). The CDR3 has 14 amino acids. V lost 6 bases and J lost 4, with 13 bases in between. The V gene's germline CDR1 is SNHLY and CDR2 FYNNEI. The CDR3 loop reads CASRGREQYNEQFF. The CDR3 bases are TGTGCCAGCAGAGGGCGGGAACAATACAATGAGCAGTTCTTC.

V and J are TRBV18 and TRBJ1-1; D is uncertain. Germline V CDR1 and CDR2: KGHSH, LQKENI. Trimming stripped 2 bases from V and 5 bases from J, with 12 bases between. The CDR3 sequence is 14 residues long. The CDR3: CASSPDQAMTEAFF. CDR3 in DNA: TGTGCCAGCTCACCAGACCAAGCGATGACTGAAGCTTTCTTT.

With regard to this clone: At one end the junction does not follow the germline gene, possibly because of a read error. J is TRBJ2-2 and V is TRBV7-8; 10 nucleotides agree with TRBD2. The germline V gene has CDR1 SGHVS and CDR2 FQNEAQ. This CDR3 is built from 14 residues. CDR3 DNA: TGTGCCACCACCGAGCGGGAGGGTATTGGGGTGCTGTTTTTT. Amino acids: CATTEREGIGVLFF.

V is TRBV18 and J is TRBJ1-3, with 10 bases lining up with TRBD1. The germline CDR1 and CDR2 sequences are KGHSH and LQKENI. V gave up 6 bases and J gave up 0 bases; unmatched junction bases: 14. The CDR3 totals 19 residues. As DNA, the CDR3 is TGTGCCAGCTCCATATTGGATGGGACAGGGGCCAACTCTGGAAACACCATATATTTT. Protein sequence: CASSILDGTGANSGNTIYF.

The chain has TRBV10-3 and TRBJ1-2; the D is unclear. Deletions cut 4 bases from V and 1 base from J, with 7 bases between. This CDR3 region has 13 residues. The V gene's germline CDR1 is ENHRY and CDR2 SYGVKD. DNA of the CDR3: TGTGCCATCAGTGGGGCGTTTAACTATGGCTACACCTTC. Amino acid sequence: CAISGAFNYGYTF.